The present entry profiles one T cell receptor (beta chain) with its context. What it binds is not known. This entry is derived from a study of blood T cells in healthy people across ages. There were healthy Caucasian individuals from Russia, aged about 6 to 100, serving as donors. For the second PCR, which ran for about 7 to 11 cycles, a sample-barcoded 5' primer and a J-beta primer mix were used. TCRdb called the 5' RACE reads again in MiXCR, with one record for every CDR3 protein. This table holds fewer than 950,000 distinct CDR3 sequences, under 40% found once. Findings and limits, study-wide: Estimates drawn from one million T cells were deemed to understate diversity.

V lost 5 bases and J 7 bases, leaving 29 bases between the germline ends. This CDR3 has 17 residues. Germline-derived CDR1 and CDR2 are DFQATT and SNEGSKA (reference sequence). The source is a man aged 18 to 30 in good health. The sequenced sample was blood. The rearrangement links TRBV20-1 to TRBJ1-2; D call uncertain. CDR3 amino acids: CSAQPSPPGLRQSGYTF. Written as DNA, the CDR3 is TGCAGTGCTCAGCCAAGCCCACCGGGTCTTCGGCAGTCTGGCTACACCTTC.